This record concerns one T cell receptor (beta chain) sequence. What antigen it recognizes has not been identified. Base qualities are not recorded, but no much larger clone differs from it by a single base. The entry originates in a study of shared clonotypes between healthy human individuals (dated by TCRdb to about 2020). About the investigation overall: The cohort included three men and a couple of women between 18 and 49 years of age. For each donor, CD4 naive and CD4 memory were each run on three plates, CD8 naive on two plates, and CD8 memory on one plate. Blood TCR repertoires of a handful of healthy adults were deeply sequenced to estimate repertoire size and the extent of clonotype sharing between individuals. Libraries were prepared and TCR repertoires were sequenced by different laboratories using diverse techniques, in order to increase sequencing depth and limit assay-specific biases. Each donor's leukapheresis produced roughly between about 0.8 and 8.9 billion PBMCs. The full study reports these points: Estimated clonotype richness was generally larger for naive than for memory subsets. Sampling was restricted to blood, and TCR repertoires in tissue are likely to differ from TCR repertoires in blood. Compared with non-shared clonotypes, the clonotypes found in all four sorted-subset donors had higher generation probabilities. Across a few donors, around 5% of naive CD4, around 3.5% of naive CD8, roughly 2.2% of memory CD4, and about 0.4% of memory CD8 clonotypes were shared. The small number of donors limited the genetic and exposure-history diversity represented. Even with the large sequencing depth, rarefaction of the sorted-subset datasets indicated that sequencing was incomplete. Pairwise subsampling led to the expectation that sequencing depth would affect the degree of clonotype sharing among donors.

For this chain, trimming is 4 bases at the V end and 0 bases at the J end, and the number of junction bases without a gene match is 7. Counted from cysteine to phenylalanine, this CDR3 has 17 amino acids. CDR3 DNA only is kept here, 51 bases in frame from base 1. CDR1 and CDR2 were assigned from the germline V gene as SGHRS and YFSETQ. Using the deep immunoSEQ assay, TCR CDR3 regions were amplified from genomic DNA by multiplex PCR. Extracted genomic DNA from each cell subset was spread evenly across all wells of several immunoSEQ 96-well plates, with each plate serving as a replicate. For sorted subsets, around 200 ng genomic DNA, equal to 30,000 to 35,000 T cell genomes, was loaded into each replicate PCR. The purified libraries were quantified using a Qubit 3.0 fluorometer, sized with a Bioanalyzer 2100, and then quantified again using the KAPA Library Quantification kit. Every immunoSEQ 96-well plate was sequenced on a separate single-read 150-cycle Illumina NextSeq 550 flow cell. In the paper's pipeline: Because only junctional sequences without quality scores were contained in the immunoSEQ output, filtering matching that applied to full-length reads could not be performed. To assign V/J genes and CDR3, sequences were annotated against IMGT germline references using PyIR, a Python wrapper for IgBLAST v1.9. Reads were removed for weak V/J assignments (E-value above 1e-6), missing CDR3, stop codons, out-of-frame junctions, or ambiguous translated residues. V3J clonotypes were defined as sequences sharing the same inferred V gene, J gene, and CDR3 amino acid sequence. The percentage overlap between two repertoires was calculated by dividing the number of shared unique clonotypes by the size of the smaller repertoire. RTK rarefaction, the Chao1 estimator, and Recon v2.1 estimates of unobserved clonotypes were used to assess repertoire richness. Generation probabilities were computed with OLGA for all TCRbeta clonotypes obtained by the gDNA method from a handful of donors. TCRdb obtained this table from immuneACCESS and retained in-frame rearrangements with V and J assigned. These tables miss some clones; where compared with another copy, unresolved V genes account for less than half of the shortfall, and the remainder is unexplained. That table gives V, J and clone size, and the DNA gave D and trimming. The table for this sample lists approximately 1,500,000 clones; roughly 97% of them were counted only once. Over 1% of the sample rests with the top ten.

Donors were healthy HIV-negative adults with no recently reported acute infections or vaccinations. Every donor was a Caucasian adult living in Nashville, Tennessee, USA. CD4+ T cells were enriched through magnetic negative selection, after which naive cells were positively selected on CD45RA and the remaining negative fraction served as the memory subset. After blood collection by leukapheresis, PBMCs were isolated using Ficoll-Histopaque density gradient centrifugation and then cryopreserved in the vapor phase of liquid nitrogen. Purity and quantity of every magnetically sorted T cell population were checked by analytical flow cytometry. Each sorted fraction had its genomic DNA isolated and then quantified by UV absorbance on a Nanodrop 2000c.

The rearranged chain carries TRBV5-1 and TRBJ2-7; TRBD2 lines up with 13 middle nucleotides. This clonotype was sampled from a man aged 25-45 years in good health. Sequenced: naive CD4+ T cells sorted from blood. According to the study, the label for this sample's cell subset or site signals: CD45RA+ positively selected. The bases read TGCGCCAGCAGCACGGGACTAGCGGGACCCAGCTCCTACGAGCAGTACTTC. Its translation is CASSTGLAGPSSYEQYF.